One and the same sample provided the 19 T cell receptor beta chains below, sequenced in a study of blood T cells in healthy people across ages. A second PCR, run for roughly 7 to 11 cycles, used a sample-barcoded 5' primer plus a J-beta primer mix. TCRdb reprocessed the 5' RACE reads via MiXCR and lists one record per CDR3 protein. The sample gives roughly 2 million distinct CDR3 sequences, approximately 50% of which show up once; 2% to 2.5% is in the top ten. Sequencing was done on a sample of blood. These receptors were collected from a woman aged 40 to 49 in good health.

This clonotype was detected a few times. V usage is TRBV12-3 or TRBV12-4 and J usage is TRBJ2-3; D is perhaps TRBD1 (6 bases). V lost 5 bases and J lost 2, with 11 bases in between. The length of the CDR3 is 14 residues. The chain's CDR3 is CASSPWTVTDTQYF. CDR3 coding DNA: TGTGCCAGCAGTCCTTGGACAGTCACAGATACGCAGTATTTT.

Regarding this clonotype: At one end, the junction sequence differs from germline, possibly due to a read error. The V gene is TRBV28, the J gene TRBJ2-5; 8 positions agree with TRBD2. The germline V gene has CDR1 MDHEN and CDR2 SYDVKM. The CDR3 length is 16 residues. CDR3 loop: CATSLFLRGGQETQYF. CDR3 in DNA: TGTGCCACCAGTTTATTCCTCCGGGGGGGCCAAGAGACCCAGTACTTC.

This clonotype has a handful of counts. The CDR3 bases are TGTGCCATCCAGGGGAGTTCAGAGACCCAGTACTTC. Encoded protein: CAIQGSSETQYF. The chain employs TRBV28 and TRBJ2-5, with D maybe TRBD1 (6 bases). The CDR3 is 12 amino acids. Trimming shortened V by 10 bases and J by 4 bases, and 13 bases separated the two germline ends. Germline-derived CDR1 and CDR2 are MDHEN and SYDVKM.

The chain employs TRBV24-1 and TRBJ1-2; D is unclear. CDR1 is KGHDR and CDR2 is SFDVKD in the germline V gene. V dropped 7 bases and J dropped 6 bases, with 14 bases sitting between them. CDR3 length: 13 amino acids. The CDR3 region has the DNA TGTGCCACCAGAATCAGGCAAAACGATGGCTACACCTTC. Translation: CATRIRQNDGYTF.

The table lists this clonotype with a few counts. This rearrangement joins TRBV10-1 to TRBJ1-4; 7 bases agree with TRBD1. This CDR3 is built from 13 residues. Germline loops: CDR1 WNHNN, CDR2 SYGVQD (reference sequence). J was trimmed by 6 bases and V by 6 bases; bases with no gene match: 4. CDR3 in DNA: TGCGCCAGCAGGGCGGGACAGCATGAAAAACTGTTTTTT. It is translated as CASRAGQHEKLFF.

This clonotype appeared many times. The J gene is TRBJ2-3, the V gene TRBV6-1; TRBD1 matches 10 bases. This CDR3 has 14 residues. Per the germline V gene, CDR1 is MNHNS and CDR2 is SASEGT. V gave up 4 bases and J gave up 3 bases; unmatched junction bases: 1. The CDR3 bases are TGTGCCAGCAGTGGACAGGGGGCAACAGATACGCAGTATTTT. It translates to CASSGQGATDTQYF.

Regarding this clonotype: The CDR3 does not close with the conserved phenylalanine or tryptophan, likely indicating a read error. V is TRBV6-2 or TRBV6-3 and J is TRBJ1-2; no clear D gene. Germline-derived CDR1 and CDR2 are MNHEY and SVGEGT. Trimming removed 2 bases at V and 4 bases at J, with 5 bases between. This CDR3 contains 12 residues. The CDR3 reads CASSYGTYGYTV. CDR3 in DNA: TGTGCCAGCAGTTACGGTACCTATGGCTACACCGTC.

The chain uses TRBV6-6 and TRBJ2-1, with 11 bases matching TRBD1. Unmatched junction bases numbered 10, after V lost 5 bases and J lost 7 bases. The length of the CDR3 is 16 residues. The germline gives CDR1 MNHNY, CDR2 SVGAGI (reference sequence). The CDR3 is CASSTWTGGAKNEQFF. CDR3 nucleotide sequence: TGTGCCAGCAGTACATGGACAGGGGGCGCAAAAAATGAGCAGTTCTTC.

The chain uses TRBV20-1 and TRBJ2-7; possibly TRBD1 for D (5 bases). V lost 3 bases, J lost 3 bases, and 12 bases lay in between. This CDR3 contains 13 residues. CDR1 and CDR2 from the germline V gene are DFQATT and SNEGSKA (reference sequence). The DNA of the CDR3 is TGCAGTGCTAGCCCTGGGGCAGGCTACGAGCAGTACTTC. Its protein is CSASPGAGYEQYF.

The chain uses TRBV15 and TRBJ1-6; 7 bases line up with TRBD1. This CDR3 is built from 13 residues. CDR1 LNHNV and CDR2 YYDKDF come from the germline V gene (reference sequence). With 0 bases clipped from V and 14 bases from J, the junction kept 4 bases outside the gene matches. Here the CDR3 DNA reads TGTGCCACCAGCAGAGAAGACAGGGCGGCCCTCCACTTT. Its protein is CATSREDRAALHF.

Here the CDR3 DNA reads TGTGCCAGCAGCGTAAGCCCCCCGGGACAGGGTCGGGATACGCAGTATTTT. The encoded protein is CASSVSPPGQGRDTQYF. This chain connects TRBV9 to TRBJ2-3; TRBD1 agrees at 9 bases. The CDR3 extends over 17 amino acids. V was pared by 1 base and J by 6 bases, with 12 bases of the junction left unmatched. Germline assignment: CDR1 SGDLS and CDR2 YYNGEE.

The chain links TRBV27 to TRBJ1-6; D remains ambiguous. V was pared by 7 bases and J by 10 bases, with 20 bases between. Per the germline V gene, CDR1 is MNHEY and CDR2 is SMNVEV (reference sequence). The CDR3 runs to 15 residues. The CDR3 sequence is CASKGPGPPGSPLHF. As DNA, the CDR3 is TGTGCCAGCAAGGGTCCTGGTCCTCCGGGGTCACCCCTCCACTTT.

The V gene is TRBV9, the J gene TRBJ2-7; D tentatively fits TRBD1 or TRBD2 (6 bases each). Trimming took off 3 bases at V and 5 bases at J, with 9 bases between the two ends. The CDR3 extends over 12 amino acids. Germline CDR1 is SGDLS and CDR2 is YYNGEE. CDR3 sequence (DNA): TGTGCCAGCAGCGGGGGGGCGGACGAGCAGTACTTC. It encodes CASSGGADEQYF.

This clonotype has a handful of counts. CDR3 bases: TGTGCCAGCAGTACCCTAGCGGGGCTGGGAGAGACCCAGTACTTC. This gives the protein CASSTLAGLGETQYF. This chain uses TRBV6-5 with TRBJ2-5, with 9 bases fitting TRBD2. Germline CDR1 reads MNHEY; CDR2 reads SVGAGI. The CDR3 consists of 15 residues. J was trimmed by 4 bases and V by 5 bases; bases with no gene match: 8.

The rearrangement joins TRBV12-3 or TRBV12-4 to TRBJ1-5, with a possible D match to TRBD1 (6 bases). V shed 6 bases and J shed 5 bases, with 14 bases lying between them. The CDR3 is 14 amino acids. CDR3: CASRPGQLDQPQHF. The CDR3 bases are TGTGCCAGCAGACCGGGACAACTAGATCAGCCCCAGCATTTT.

This clonotype was picked up a small number of times. The genes are TRBV9 and TRBJ1-2; D is ambiguous. Germline-derived CDR1 and CDR2 are SGDLS and YYNGEE. The CDR3 sequence is 17 residues long. V lost 6 bases and J lost 0, with 21 bases in between. The CDR3 region has the DNA TGTGCCAGCACCCGACAACCCCAAACAGACTCTAACTATGGCTACACCTTC. This sequence encodes CASTRQPQTDSNYGYTF.

J is TRBJ2-3 and V is TRBV20-1, with D possibly being TRBD1 (5 bases). V lost 1 base to trimming and J lost 4 bases, with 9 bases between them. The CDR3 extends over 13 amino acids. Germline V lookup: CDR1 DFQATT, CDR2 SNEGSKA (reference sequence). The CDR3 nucleotides are TGCAGTGCTAGAGCAGGGCACGCAGATACGCAGTATTTT. It specifies CSARAGHADTQYF.

In this sample, this clonotype turned up a few times. The gene calls are TRBV5-1 and TRBJ1-2; D is ambiguous. The germline V gene has CDR1 SGHRS and CDR2 YFSETQ. The CDR3 consists of 15 residues. V lost 0 bases to trimming and J lost 10 bases, with 19 bases between them. The DNA of the CDR3 is TGCGCCAGCAGCTTGGCCGCGGGATCCCTTGGCGTCTACACCTTC. Translated: CASSLAAGSLGVYTF.

This clonotype was detected a few times. The genes are TRBV4-3 and TRBJ2-5; D is perhaps TRBD1 or TRBD2 (5 bases each). The V and J ends lost 2 bases and 1 base respectively, with 8 bases between them. The V gene's germline CDR1 is LGHNA and CDR2 YSLEER. The CDR3 is made up of 14 amino acids. For the CDR3, the DNA is TGCGCCAGCAGCCAATCGGGGACCCAAGAGACCCAGTACTTC. Its translation: CASSQSGTQETQYF.